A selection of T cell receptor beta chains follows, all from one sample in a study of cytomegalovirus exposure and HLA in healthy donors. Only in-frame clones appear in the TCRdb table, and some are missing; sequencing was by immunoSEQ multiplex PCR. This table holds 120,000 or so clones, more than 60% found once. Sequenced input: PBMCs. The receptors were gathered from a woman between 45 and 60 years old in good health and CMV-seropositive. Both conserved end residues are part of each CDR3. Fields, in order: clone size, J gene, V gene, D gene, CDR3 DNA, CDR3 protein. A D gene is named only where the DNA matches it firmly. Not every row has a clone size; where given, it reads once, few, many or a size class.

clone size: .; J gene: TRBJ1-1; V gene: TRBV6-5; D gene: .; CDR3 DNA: TGTGCCAGCAGTCCGGACACCGCTAGGCAAGCTTTCTTT; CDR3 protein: CASSPDTARQAFF
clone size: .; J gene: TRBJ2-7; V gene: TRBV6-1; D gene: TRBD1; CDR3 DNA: TGTGCCAGCATGTCCCACAGGGGGACCTACGAGCAGTACTTC; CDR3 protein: CASMSHRGTYEQYF
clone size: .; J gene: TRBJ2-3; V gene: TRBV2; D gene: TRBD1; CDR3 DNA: TGTGCCAGCGGGACAGTAGGCACAGATACGCAGTATTTT; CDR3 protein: CASGTVGTDTQYF
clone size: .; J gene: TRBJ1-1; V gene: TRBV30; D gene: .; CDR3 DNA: TGTGCCTGGGGTCCCCTCTCGGGGGTTAACACTGAAGCTTTCTTT; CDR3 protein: CAWGPLSGVNTEAFF
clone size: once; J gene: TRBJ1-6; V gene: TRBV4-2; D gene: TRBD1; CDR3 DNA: TGTGCCAGCAGCCACATACCGGGACAGGGGAAGCTAGGAACCTATAATTCACCCCTCCACTTT; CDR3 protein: CASSHIPGQGKLGTYNSPLHF
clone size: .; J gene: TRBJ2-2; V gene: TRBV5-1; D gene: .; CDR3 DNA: TGCGCCAGCAGCTGGGAGGGACAGGCCACCGGGGAGCTGTTTTTT; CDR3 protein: CASSWEGQATGELFF
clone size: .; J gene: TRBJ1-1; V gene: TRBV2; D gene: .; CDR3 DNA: TGTGCCAGCAGTAGGACATACTACACTGAAGCTTTCTTT; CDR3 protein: CASSRTYYTEAFF
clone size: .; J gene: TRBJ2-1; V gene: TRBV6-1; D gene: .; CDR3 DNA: TGTGCCACGGCAGGGGACCCTAGCTCCTACAATGAGCAGTTCTTC; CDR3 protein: CATAGDPSSYNEQFF
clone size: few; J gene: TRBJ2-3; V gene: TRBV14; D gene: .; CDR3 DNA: TGTGCCAGCAGCCCTTCAGGGGTCACAGATACGCAGTATTTT; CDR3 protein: CASSPSGVTDTQYF
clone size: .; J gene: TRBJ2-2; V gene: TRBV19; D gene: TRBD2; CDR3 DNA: TGTGCCAGTAGTCTGCCTAGCGGGTGGATAAACACCGGGGAGCTGTTTTTT; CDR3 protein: CASSLPSGWINTGELFF
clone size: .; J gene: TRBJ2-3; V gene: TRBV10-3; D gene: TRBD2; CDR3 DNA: TGTGCCATCAGCCACCCGGGACTAGAGGCTAGCACAGATACGCAGTATTTT; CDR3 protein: CAISHPGLEASTDTQYF
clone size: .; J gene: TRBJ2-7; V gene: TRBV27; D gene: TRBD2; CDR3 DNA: TGTGCCAGCCACCAAGCGGGGGTCTCCTACGAGCAGTACTTC; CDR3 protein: CASHQAGVSYEQYF
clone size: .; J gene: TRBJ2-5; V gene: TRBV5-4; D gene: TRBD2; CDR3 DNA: TGTGCCAGCAGCTCCTTACTAGCGGGAGAGACCCAGTACTTC; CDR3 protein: CASSSLLAGETQYF
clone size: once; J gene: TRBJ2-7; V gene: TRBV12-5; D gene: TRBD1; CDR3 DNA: TGTGCTAGTGGTGAGGGGACAGGGGGCATCTACGAGCAGTACTTC; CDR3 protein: CASGEGTGGIYEQYF
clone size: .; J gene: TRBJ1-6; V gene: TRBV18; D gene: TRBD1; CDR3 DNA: TGTGCCAGCTCCGACAGGGGGGAATCACCCCTCCACTTT; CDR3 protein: CASSDRGESPLHF
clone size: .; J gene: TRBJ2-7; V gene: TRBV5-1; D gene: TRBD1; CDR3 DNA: TGCGCCAGCAGCCTAGGACAGGAGATCTACGAGCAGTACTTC; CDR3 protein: CASSLGQEIYEQYF
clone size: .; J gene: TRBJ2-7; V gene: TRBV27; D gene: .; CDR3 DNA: TGTGCCAGCAGTCACCCGGGGTACGAGCAGTACTTC; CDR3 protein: CASSHPGYEQYF
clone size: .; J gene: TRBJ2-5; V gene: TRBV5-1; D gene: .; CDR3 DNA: TGCGCCAGCAGCGTTTCCGGGATCGGAGAGACCCAGTACTTC; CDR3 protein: CASSVSGIGETQYF
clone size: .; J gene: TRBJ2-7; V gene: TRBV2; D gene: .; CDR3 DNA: TGTGCCAGCAGTGACGGGCTGAGCGGGCGCCCGGGATACGAGCAGTACTTC; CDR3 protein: CASSDGLSGRPGYEQYF
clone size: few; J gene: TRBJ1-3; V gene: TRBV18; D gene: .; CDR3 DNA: TGTGCCAGCTCCCTGGCCCTTACAGTGAGCCCCTCTGGAAACACCATATATTTT; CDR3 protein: CASSLALTVSPSGNTIYF
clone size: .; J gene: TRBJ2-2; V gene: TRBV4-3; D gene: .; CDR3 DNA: TGCGCCAGCAGCCAAGGCAGGTTATCAGGGGAGCTGTTTTTT; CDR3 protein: CASSQGRLSGELFF
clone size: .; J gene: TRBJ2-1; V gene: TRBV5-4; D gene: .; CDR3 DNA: TGCGCCAGCAGCCAAGATCTCGGGACTTACAATGAGCAGTTCTTC; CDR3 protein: CASSQDLGTYNEQFF
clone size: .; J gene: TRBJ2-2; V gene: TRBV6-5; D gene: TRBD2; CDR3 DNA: TGTGCCAGCAGTTCCGGGACTAGCCATAACACCGGGGAGCTGTTTTTT; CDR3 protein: CASSSGTSHNTGELFF
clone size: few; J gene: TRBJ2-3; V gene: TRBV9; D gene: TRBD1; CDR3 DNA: TGTGCCAGCAGCGTAGGGGACAGGGCAACAGATACGCAGTATTTT; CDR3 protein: CASSVGDRATDTQYF
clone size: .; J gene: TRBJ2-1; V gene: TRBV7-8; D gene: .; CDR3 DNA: TGTGCCAGCAGCTTCGGGGGACAGTCCTACAATGAGCAGTTCTTC; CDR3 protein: CASSFGGQSYNEQFF
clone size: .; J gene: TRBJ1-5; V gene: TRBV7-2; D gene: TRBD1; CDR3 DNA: TGTGCCAGCAGCATCCGACAGGGGGTGGGTCAGCCCCAGCATTTT; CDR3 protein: CASSIRQGVGQPQHF
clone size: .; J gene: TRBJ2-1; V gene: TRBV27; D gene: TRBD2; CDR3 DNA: TGTGCCAGCAGTTTTACTAGCGGGGGGACCCCCTACAATGAGCAGTTCTTC; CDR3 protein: CASSFTSGGTPYNEQFF
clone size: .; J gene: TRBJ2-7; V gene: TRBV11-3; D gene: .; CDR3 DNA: TGTGCCAGCAGCTTAGAGAACAGGGCCGAGCAGTACTTC; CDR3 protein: CASSLENRAEQYF
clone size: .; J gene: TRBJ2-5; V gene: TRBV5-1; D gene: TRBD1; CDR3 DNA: TGCGCCAGCAGCGAAGGGACAGGGGAAGAGACCCAGTACTTC; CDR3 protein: CASSEGTGEETQYF
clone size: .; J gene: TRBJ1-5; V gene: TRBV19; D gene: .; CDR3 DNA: TGTGCCAGTAGTACTAACCGACCAGGACAGACTACCTATCAGCCCCAGCATTTT; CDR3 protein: CASSTNRPGQTTYQPQHF
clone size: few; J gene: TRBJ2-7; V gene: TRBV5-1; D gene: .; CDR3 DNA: TGCGCCAGCAGCTACAACTTAGCGGAGGGTACCTACGAGCAGTACTTC; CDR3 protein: CASSYNLAEGTYEQYF
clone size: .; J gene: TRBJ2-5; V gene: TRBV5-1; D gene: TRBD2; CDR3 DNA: TGCGCCAGCAGCCACTCAAATGGCGGGAGTGGGCAAGAGACCCAGTACTTC; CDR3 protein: CASSHSNGGSGQETQYF
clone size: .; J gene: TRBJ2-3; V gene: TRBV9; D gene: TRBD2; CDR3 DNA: TGTGCCAGCACCCAGGGACTAGCGGTCACAGATACGCAGTATTTT; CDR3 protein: CASTQGLAVTDTQYF
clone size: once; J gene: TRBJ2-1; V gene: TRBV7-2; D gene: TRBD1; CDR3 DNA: TGTGCCAGCAGCTTAACGACAGGGGGCTACAATGAGCAGTTCTTC; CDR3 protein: CASSLTTGGYNEQFF
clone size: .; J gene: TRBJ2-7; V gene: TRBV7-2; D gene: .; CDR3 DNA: TGTGCCAGCAGCTTATGGCCCCCGGAGACTGTATCCTACGAGCAGTACTTC; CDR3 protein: CASSLWPPETVSYEQYF
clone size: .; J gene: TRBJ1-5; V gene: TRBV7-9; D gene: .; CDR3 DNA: TGTGCCAGCAGCCTAGGACAAGGCAATCAGCCCCAGCATTTT; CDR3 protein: CASSLGQGNQPQHF
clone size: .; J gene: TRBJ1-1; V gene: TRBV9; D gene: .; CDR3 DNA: TGTGCCAGCAGCGTATCAGGGGCTATTATGAACACTGAAGCTTTCTTT; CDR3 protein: CASSVSGAIMNTEAFF
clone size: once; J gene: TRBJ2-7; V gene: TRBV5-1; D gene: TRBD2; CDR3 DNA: TGCGCCAGCACCGCGGGAGGGGGTCTGCACGAGCAGTACTTC; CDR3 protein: CASTAGGGLHEQYF
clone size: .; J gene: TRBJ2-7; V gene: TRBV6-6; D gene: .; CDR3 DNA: TGTGCCAGCAGTTACCAGGGGCTCTCCTACGAGCAGTACTTC; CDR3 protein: CASSYQGLSYEQYF
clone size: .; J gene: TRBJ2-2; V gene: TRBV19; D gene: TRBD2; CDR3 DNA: TGTGCCAGCCGACTAGCGGGTCACACCGGGGAGCTGTTTTTT; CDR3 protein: CASRLAGHTGELFF
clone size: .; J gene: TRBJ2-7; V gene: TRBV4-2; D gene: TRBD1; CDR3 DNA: TGTGCCAGCAGCCTTACACCGGGACAGGAGGCCTACGAGCAGTACTTC; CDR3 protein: CASSLTPGQEAYEQYF
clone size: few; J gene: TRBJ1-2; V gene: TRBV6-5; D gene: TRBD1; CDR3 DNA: TGTGCCAGCAGTTTCCGGGACAGGCCCCTTTCGGGCTACACCTTC; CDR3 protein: CASSFRDRPLSGYTF